Each of the 18 T cell receptor beta chains below was sequenced from the same sample in a study of blood T cell repertoires in COVID-19. Sequencing was performed with immunoSEQ multiplex PCR; in TCRdb, only in-frame clones are kept and a portion is missing. The sample has roughly 140,000 clones, roughly 90% seen once. The sequenced material came from peripheral blood. The receptors were gathered from a human donor in a cohort sampled during active COVID-19.

The chain couples TRBV4-2 to TRBJ1-1, with D maybe TRBD1 (5 bases). This CDR3 contains 14 residues. From germline, CDR1 is LGHNA and CDR2 YNFKEQ. V was cut by 4 bases and J by 1 base, with 10 bases left in between. The CDR3 sequence is CASSRGTWNTEAFF. The CDR3 DNA reads as TGTGCCAGCAGCCGCGGGACGTGGAACACTGAAGCTTTCTTT.

The chain employs TRBV19 and TRBJ1-5, with 9 bases aligning to TRBD1. Germline CDR1 is LNHDA and CDR2 is SQIVND (reference sequence). CDR3 size: 16 residues. The V and J ends lost 3 bases and 5 bases, in that order; junction bases with no gene match: 8. CDR3 coding DNA: TGTGCCAGTAGTATGGGGGACAGGGAAGGCGATCAGCCCCAGCATTTT. It is translated as CASSMGDREGDQPQHF.

For the CDR3, the DNA is TGTGCCAGCAGCTCGCCCAACTCGCGGGGGGCCGGGGAGCTGTTTTTT. Residues: CASSSPNSRGAGELFF. The chain recombines TRBV7-3 with TRBJ2-2, with 8 bases identical to TRBD2. J was trimmed by 6 bases and V by 4 bases; bases with no gene match: 10. CDR3 length: 16 residues. CDR1 and CDR2 (germline): SGHTA, FQGTGA.

As to this clone: An end of the junction differs from the germline gene, which may be a read error. The rearrangement uses TRBV14 and TRBJ1-2; 7 nucleotides line up with TRBD1. CDR1 is SGHDN and CDR2 is FVKESK in the germline V gene. The CDR3 covers 13 residues. As DNA, the CDR3 is TGTGCCAGCAGCCAAGATGGCGGACAGGCCGTTTACTTC. This sequence encodes CASSQDGGQAVYF.

The chain carries TRBV28 and TRBJ1-6, with 8 bases lining up with TRBD1. In germline, CDR1 is MDHEN, CDR2 SYDVKM. The V segment lost 4 bases and the J segment 6 bases; nucleotides outside the gene matches: 14. CDR3 length equals 18 residues. CDR3 nucleotides: TGTGCCAGCAGTTCCGGGACAGGCTACCCCATCCTTAATTCACCCCTCCACTTT. It specifies CASSSGTGYPILNSPLHF.

The J gene is TRBJ1-2, the V gene TRBV6-6; D is uncertain. V was cut by 0 bases and J by 1 base, with 12 bases left in between. Germline loops: CDR1 MNHNY, CDR2 SVGAGI (reference sequence). The CDR3 runs to 16 residues. CDR3 sequence (DNA): TGTGCCAGCAGTTACTCGGTTGCAGTGATTAACTATGGCTACACCTTC. It yields the protein CASSYSVAVINYGYTF.

V is TRBV5-1 and J is TRBJ2-1; no firm D call. The CDR3 sequence is 19 residues long. Looked up from germline, CDR1 is SGHRS and CDR2 is YFSETQ. The CDR3 coding sequence is TGCCCCAAGCGCCGGGTTTTTAAGGTTTACTCCGTAGTCTACAATGAGCAGTTCTTC. This translates into CPKRRVFKVYSVVYNEQFF.

The V call is TRBV12-3 or TRBV12-4, the J call TRBJ2-5; the D is unclear. The germline V and J ends were trimmed by 9 bases and 2 bases, with 13 bases remaining between them. CDR3 length equals 13 residues. CDR3 nucleotide sequence: TGTGCCAGTACTCGGGTTTCACAAGAGACCCAGTACTTC. This codes for CASTRVSQETQYF.

The rearrangement links TRBV6-2 or TRBV6-3 to TRBJ2-2, with 10 bases matching TRBD2. In germline, CDR1 is MNHEY, CDR2 SVGEGT. The CDR3 has 16 amino acids. J was trimmed by 7 bases and V by 5 bases; bases with no gene match: 10. CDR3 sequence (DNA): TGTGCCAGCAGTGACCCTAGCGGGAGCGGACACGGGGAGCTGTTTTTT. Translated, it gives CASSDPSGSGHGELFF.

The rearrangement links TRBV19 to TRBJ2-7; D may be TRBD1 (6 bases). V was shortened by 5 bases and J by 0 bases, with 14 bases between the two germline ends. Germline loops: CDR1 LNHDA, CDR2 SQIVND (reference sequence). This CDR3 has 15 amino acids. This chain's CDR3 is CASSPSTGSSYEQYF. The CDR3 DNA sequence: TGTGCCAGTAGTCCATCGACAGGATCCTCCTACGAGCAGTACTTC.

The chain joins TRBV10-1 to TRBJ2-4, with TRBD2 identical over 9 bases. The V segment lost 10 bases and the J segment 4 bases; nucleotides outside the gene matches: 14. The germline V gene encodes CDR1 WNHNN and CDR2 SYGVQD (reference sequence). There are 16 residues in the CDR3. The CDR3 DNA follows: TGCGCCACTACGCTACACCGGACTAGCGCGAAAAACATTCAGTACTTC. Protein sequence: CATTLHRTSAKNIQYF.

This clone turned up a few times. The J gene is TRBJ2-7, the V gene TRBV5-4; TRBD2 agrees at 13 bases. V lost 1 base, J lost 3 bases, and 13 bases stayed unmatched. This CDR3 has 19 residues. CDR1 and CDR2 from the germline V gene are SGHNT and YYREEE (reference sequence). In DNA, the CDR3 is TGTGCCAGCAGCTTGTCTCTTTGGACTAGCGGGGGTGCCAGCTACGAGCAGTACTTC. This codes for CASSLSLWTSGGASYEQYF.

Here the CDR3 DNA reads TGTGCCAGCAGCTCAATAGCGGGCTACGAGCAGTACTTC. Residues: CASSSIAGYEQYF. This chain connects TRBV7-6 to TRBJ2-7; 7 nucleotides line up with TRBD2. There are 13 residues in the CDR3. After removal of 4 bases from V and 3 bases from J, the junction contained 3 bases not matched to a gene. Germline lookup yields CDR1 SGHVS and CDR2 FNYEAQ.

The V and J genes are TRBV6-1 and TRBJ1-5, with 7 bases matching TRBD1. J gave up 1 base and V 1 base, and 1 base lay outside the gene matches. Germline CDR1 is MNHNS and CDR2 is SASEGT. The CDR3 runs to 15 residues. CDR3 in DNA: TGTGCCAGCAGTGAAGACAGGGGAAGCAATCAGCCCCAGCATTTT. Translating gives CASSEDRGSNQPQHF.

The chain employs TRBV7-2 and TRBJ1-5, with D perhaps matching TRBD1 (5 bases). Trimming removed 1 base at V and 2 bases at J, with 15 bases between. The V gene's germline CDR1 is SGHTA and CDR2 FQGNSA. The CDR3 runs to 17 residues. CDR3 DNA: TGTGCCAGCAGCTTAGTTCTCGGGGGGGGTGGCAATCAGCCCCAGCATTTT. Residues: CASSLVLGGGGNQPQHF.

The rearrangement joins TRBV28 to TRBJ1-2; the match to TRBD1 covers 7 bases. The J segment lost 0 bases and the V segment lost 5 bases, leaving 3 bases of the junction unmatched. Germline CDR1 reads MDHEN; CDR2 reads SYDVKM. This CDR3 is 14 amino acids long. The CDR3 DNA sequence: TGTGCCAGCAGTGGGACAGTAGCTAACTATGGCTACACCTTC. Encoded protein: CASSGTVANYGYTF.

The V gene is TRBV19, the J gene TRBJ2-5, with D hard to call. The CDR3 has 17 residues. The ends were cut back, 3 bases at V and 4 bases at J, with 21 bases in the middle. Looked up from germline, CDR1 is LNHDA and CDR2 is SQIVND (reference sequence). The chain's CDR3 is CASSILPGDRRGETQYF. Written as DNA, the CDR3 is TGTGCCAGTAGTATTCTTCCGGGTGACCGAAGAGGAGAGACCCAGTACTTC.

The J gene is TRBJ2-1, the V gene TRBV4-1; tentative D call: TRBD2 (7 bases). This CDR3 has 17 amino acids. V was clipped by 2 bases and J by 5 bases, with 19 bases between them. CDR1 MGHRA and CDR2 YSYEKL come from the germline V gene. This CDR3 is CASSQLLGGAANNEQFF. CDR3 DNA: TGCGCCAGCAGCCAACTCCTGGGGGGGGCGGCCAACAATGAGCAGTTCTTC.